The next 8 T cell receptor beta chains were all read from a single sample in a study of metastatic and nonmetastatic thyroid tumors. Not a single patient had been given any form of treatment at any point before undergoing thyroid surgery. Using MiXCR, TCRdb re-called clones from the PCR reads. The data show some 42,000 clones, about 26% seen once. The sample consisted of blood. Every receptor here comes from a male donor with papillary thyroid cancer or a benign thyroid nodule (not recorded which). Some clones in this sample may be carry-over from other donors' samples.

This clone was detected a few times. This sequence joins TRBV24-1 and TRBJ1-5; D gene unclear. CDR3 size: 12 residues. V shed 8 bases and J shed 6 bases, with 10 bases lying between them. Germline CDR1 reads KGHDR; CDR2 reads SFDVKD. The CDR3 here is CATKAEGQPQHF. The CDR3 DNA is TGTGCCACCAAGGCGGAGGGTCAGCCCCAGCATTTT.

There are a few counts of this clone. The rearrangement joins TRBV10-1 to TRBJ2-2; weak D call: TRBD2 (5 bases). V lost 3 bases, J lost 17 bases, and 19 bases lay in between. The CDR3 sequence is 13 residues long. CDR1 is WNHNN and CDR2 is SYGVQD in the germline V gene (reference sequence). CDR3 coding DNA: TGCGCCAGCAGTGAAAGCGCCACCGGGGATCTTTTTTTT. Translating it yields CASSESATGDLFF.

This clone was observed at least ten times. Its ends do not fully match the called genes, so a read error is possible. This chain links TRBV2 with TRBJ1-1; D is ambiguous. CDR1 SNHLY and CDR2 FYNNEI come from the germline V gene. The length of the CDR3 is 12 residues. CDR3 coding DNA: TGTGCCAGCATCTTCATGAAAACTGAAGCTTTCTTT. This codes for CASIFMKTEAFF. Combining the CDR3 with reference TRBV2 and TRBJ1-1 gives the whole variable domain EPEVTQTPSHQVTQMGQEVILRCVPISNHLYFYWYRQILGQKVEFLVSFYNNEISEKSEIFDDQFSVERPDGSNFTLKIRSTKLEDSAMYFCASIFMKTEAFFGQGTRLTVV.

This clone was picked up a small number of times. The chain is built from TRBV6-5 and TRBJ1-2, with 7 bases matching TRBD1. The CDR3 is 15 residues long. Germline V gene data show CDR1 as MNHEY and CDR2 as SVGAGI. Trimming took 1 base from V and 8 from J; bases not matched to a gene: 10. CDR3 residues: CASSYWGGGAQGYTF. The CDR3 DNA reads as TGTGCCAGCAGTTACTGGGGAGGGGGCGCGCAGGGCTACACCTTC.

This clone was found a few times. Being one base from a much bigger clone, this may be a read error. J is TRBJ1-3 and V is TRBV6-1; 8 nucleotides agree with TRBD1. This CDR3 spans 16 amino acids. Germline-derived CDR1 and CDR2 are MNHNS and SASEGT. The CDR3 nucleotides read TGTGCCAGCAGTGAATCGGACAGGGAAGGTGGAAGCACCATATATTTT. It is translated as CASSESDREGGSTIYF.

This clone was recorded once. Lacking the conserved final phenylalanine or tryptophan, this CDR3 likely reflects a read error. The CDR3 coding sequence is TGTGCCAGCAGCCAAGGGATAGAGACCCAGTACTCC. Amino acids: CASSQGIETQYS. The J gene is TRBJ2-5, the V gene TRBV3-1; unclear D gene. CDR1 and CDR2 from the germline V gene are LGHDT and YNNKEL (reference sequence). V dropped 1 base and J dropped 4 bases, with 4 bases sitting between them. This CDR3 comprises 12 residues.

The chain links TRBV2 to TRBJ1-6, with TRBD1 identical over 7 bases. The CDR3 length is 14 residues. Trimming at V came to 8 bases and at J to 4 bases, leaving 5 bases not matched to a gene. Per germline, CDR1 SNHLY and CDR2 FYNNEI. The CDR3 DNA is TGTGCCAGCTGGTCGGGACAGTATAATTCACCCCTCCACTTT. Protein sequence: CASWSGQYNSPLHF.

The rearrangement joins TRBV20-1 to TRBJ2-1, with 11 nucleotides matching TRBD2. CDR1 is DFQATT and CDR2 is SNEGSKA in the germline V gene (reference sequence). The CDR3 is 15 residues long. Trimming cost V 5 bases and J 8 bases; bases outside gene matches: 11. The CDR3 nucleotides read TGCAGTGCTTTTGGACTAGCGGGTTTTCAGGATGAGCAGTTCTTC. Protein: CSAFGLAGFQDEQFF.